One sample yielded the 17 T cell receptor beta chains listed below, sequenced in a study of T cell responses to AZD1222 COVID-19 vaccine (dated by TCRdb to about 2021). Library preparation was by the immunoSEQ multiplex PCR assay. Imported from immuneACCESS, the table was reduced by TCRdb to in-frame sequences with V and J called. These copies leave out some clones; in studies compared against another copy, an unresolved V gene accounts for under half, and the cause of the remainder is not known. The sample has about 77,000 clones on record, about 92% of them singletons. Together, the top ten hold roughly 5% of the sample. Per the publication, the time point label means: about 28 days (+/-7) after the second vaccine dose. Specimen: peripheral blood, collected 28 days after the second AZD1222 dose. The receptors were gathered from an adult who received the AZD1222 COVID-19 vaccine.

The chain links TRBV4-1 to TRBJ1-3; D gene ambiguous. V was pared by 0 bases and J by 1 base, with 13 bases between. From germline, CDR1 is MGHRA and CDR2 YSYEKL. CDR3 size: 17 residues. CDR3 bases: TGCGCCAGCAGCCAAGATAGGAGGGTTCATTCTGGAAACACCATATATTTT. It translates to CASSQDRRVHSGNTIYF.

CDR3: CATSRDLLAGSHEQYF. CDR3 in DNA: TGTGCCACCAGCAGAGATTTACTAGCGGGATCACACGAGCAGTACTTC. V and J are TRBV15 and TRBJ2-7; 10 nucleotides line up with TRBD2. The CDR3 consists of 16 residues. Germline lookup yields CDR1 LNHNV and CDR2 YYDKDF (reference sequence). J was trimmed by 5 bases and V by 0 bases; bases with no gene match: 7. The whole variable domain, filled in from reference TRBV15 and TRBJ2-7, reads DAMVIQNPRYQVTQFGKPVTLSCSQTLNHNVMYWYQQKSSQAPKLLFHYYDKDFNNEADTPDNFQSRRPNTSFCFLDIRSPGLGDTAMYLCATSRDLLAGSHEQYFGPGTRLTVT.

A note on this clone: Different DNA sequences within this sample yield the same CDR3. The gene calls are TRBV29-1 and TRBJ1-1; no clear D gene. Trimming pared 4 bases from V and 8 bases from J, leaving 8 bases between. Germline-derived CDR1 and CDR2 are SQVTM and ANQGSEA. This CDR3 spans 10 amino acids. The CDR3 sequence: CSVGRAEAFF. Written as DNA, the CDR3 is TGCAGCGTTGGGAGGGCCGAAGCTTTCTTT.

The chain couples TRBV27 to TRBJ1-5; D is unresolved. The CDR3 has 12 amino acids. The V gene lost 8 bases and the J gene lost 3 bases, with 8 bases spanning the gap. The V gene's germline CDR1 is MNHEY and CDR2 SMNVEV (reference sequence). The CDR3, as DNA: TGTGCCAGCGCGGGGAACAATCAGCCCCAGCATTTT. Translating gives CASAGNNQPQHF.

This chain uses TRBV13 with TRBJ2-1; 13 positions match TRBD2. Germline-derived CDR1 and CDR2 are PRHDT and FYEKMQ (reference sequence). V was clipped by 4 bases and J by 12 bases; unmatched bases: 9. The CDR3 totals 15 residues. CDR3 sequence: CASSSGLAGEYGQFF. Written as DNA, the CDR3 is TGTGCCAGCAGCTCTGGACTAGCGGGAGAGTATGGGCAGTTCTTC. The entire variable domain, with the rest obtained from reference TRBV13 and TRBJ2-1, is as follows: AAGVIQSPRHLIKEKRETATLKCYPIPRHDTVYWYQQGPGQDPQFLISFYEKMQSDKGSIPDRFSAQQFSDYHSELNMSSLELGDSALYFCASSSGLAGEYGQFFGPGTRLTVL.

The V call is TRBV5-1, the J call TRBJ2-5, with 12 bases matching TRBD1. Per germline, CDR1 SGHRS and CDR2 YFSETQ. The junction had 15 bases not matched to a gene; V was cut back by 6 bases and J by 9 bases. The CDR3 runs to 16 residues. CDR3 amino acids: CASTVSGTGGRRAQYF. In DNA, the CDR3 is TGCGCCAGCACCGTCTCCGGGACAGGGGGCCGACGGGCCCAGTACTTC. The complete variable domain, with remaining parts taken from reference TRBV5-1 and TRBJ2-5, reads KAGVTQTPRYLIKTRGQQVTLSCSPISGHRSVSWYQQTPGQGLQFLFEYFSETQRNKGNFPGRFSGRQFSNSRSEMNVSTLELGDSALYLCASTVSGTGGRRAQYFGPGTRLLVL.

The rearrangement joins TRBV2 to TRBJ2-2, with TRBD1 as a possible D gene (5 bases). The CDR3 has 14 amino acids. V lost 7 bases, J lost 1 base, and 10 bases lay in between. Germline V CDR1 and CDR2: SNHLY, FYNNEI. CDR3 sequence (DNA): TGTGCCAGCACCAATACAGGGAACACCGGGGAGCTGTTTTTT. Its protein is CASTNTGNTGELFF.

This clone was seen a single time. The chain recombines TRBV5-1 with TRBJ2-7, with a weak D call TRBD1 (5 bases). The CDR3 extends over 14 amino acids. Looked up from germline, CDR1 is SGHRS and CDR2 is YFSETQ. Trimming cost V 5 bases and J 7 bases, with 19 bases left between them. The CDR3, as DNA: TGCGCCAGCAGTACCCAAGGACAACAGGCGGAGCAGTACTTC. Translating gives CASSTQGQQAEQYF.

V usage is TRBV19 and J usage is TRBJ1-5, with 8 nucleotides matching TRBD1. CDR1 is LNHDA, CDR2 SQIVND, per germline (reference sequence). The CDR3 loop spans 14 amino acids. Trimming at V came to 3 bases and at J to 7 bases, leaving 5 bases not matched to a gene. In nucleotides, the CDR3 is TGTGCCAGTAGTATGGGACAGGTTGGGCAGCCCCAGCATTTT. Its protein product is CASSMGQVGQPQHF.

This clone is judged medium-sized. This chain joins TRBV10-1 and TRBJ2-7; 9 bases are a match to TRBD1. Germline trimming cut 6 bases from V and 0 bases from J; bases unmatched to any gene: 3. Germline-derived CDR1 and CDR2 are WNHNN and SYGVQD (reference sequence). This CDR3 contains 14 residues. The CDR3 DNA reads as TGCGCCAGCAGCCGGGACAGGGACTCCTACGAGCAGTACTTC. This sequence encodes CASSRDRDSYEQYF.

This chain joins TRBV7-8 and TRBJ2-7, with D possibly matching TRBD2 (6 bases). Germline values: CDR1 SGHVS, CDR2 FQNEAQ. CDR3 size: 14 residues. The ends were cut back, 5 bases at V and 0 bases at J, with 11 bases in the middle. The CDR3 DNA sequence: TGTGCCAGCAGCCAGGAGACTAGCTCCTACGAGCAGTACTTC. Its protein is CASSQETSSYEQYF. The whole variable domain, remainder taken from reference TRBV7-8 and TRBJ2-7, is GAGVSQSPRYKVAKRGQDVALRCDPISGHVSLFWYQQALGQGPEFLTYFQNEAQLDKSGLPSDRFFAERPEGSVSTLKIQRTQQEDSAVYLCASSQETSSYEQYFGPGTRLTVT.

This chain connects TRBV11-1 to TRBJ2-1; 13 bases fit TRBD2. Unmatched junction bases numbered 6, after V lost 7 bases and J lost 6 bases. The CDR3 covers 15 residues. Germline V lookup: CDR1 SGHAT, CDR2 FQDESV (reference sequence). In nucleotides, the CDR3 is TGTGCCAGCACCCCCCGACTAGCGGGGGGCAATGAGCAGTTCTTC. Protein: CASTPRLAGGNEQFF.

The DNA of the CDR3 is TGTGCCAGCTGCAGAGGGGGGGTTTGCGATGAGCAGTTCTTC. Its protein is CASCRGGVCDEQFF. The chain recombines TRBV19 with TRBJ2-1, with D tentatively TRBD2 (7 bases). Trimming shortened V by 9 bases and J by 8 bases, and 20 bases separated the two germline ends. This CDR3 comprises 14 residues. Germline V gene sequence: CDR1 LNHDA, CDR2 SQIVND (reference sequence).

The J gene is TRBJ2-7, the V gene TRBV5-1; D not resolved. V was clipped by 2 bases and J by 5 bases, with 8 bases between them. The CDR3 contains 12 residues. CDR1 is SGHRS, CDR2 YFSETQ, per germline. The CDR3 DNA is TGCGCCAGCAGCTTCACAAGAGACGAGCAGTACTTC. Translated: CASSFTRDEQYF.

V is TRBV19 and J is TRBJ1-1; 9 nucleotides match TRBD1. The CDR3 runs 15 residues. CDR1 and CDR2 from the germline V gene are LNHDA and SQIVND (reference sequence). J lost 6 bases, V lost 5 bases, and 10 bases had no gene match. The CDR3 here is CASSGRDRVAPEAFF. CDR3 sequence (DNA): TGTGCCAGTAGTGGGCGGGACAGGGTTGCGCCTGAAGCTTTCTTT.

The chain carries TRBV7-8 and TRBJ2-2, with TRBD2 matching 10 bases. The V gene end was trimmed by 5 bases and the J gene end by 8 bases; junction bases not matched to a gene: 8. This CDR3 is built from 15 residues. Per germline, CDR1 SGHVS and CDR2 FQNEAQ. The CDR3 DNA follows: TGTGCCAGCAGCCGAGGACTAGCGGAGGGAGGGGAGCTGTTTTTT. This gives the protein CASSRGLAEGGELFF.

The rearrangement uses TRBV5-1 and TRBJ2-5; D tentatively reads TRBD1 or TRBD2 (5 bases each). CDR1 SGHRS and CDR2 YFSETQ come from the germline V gene. V lost 4 bases and J 5 bases, leaving 15 bases between the germline ends. This CDR3 has 14 amino acids. CDR3 nucleotides: TGCGCCAGCAGCCAGGGACGGACTGCGGAGACCCAGTACTTC. Its protein is CASSQGRTAETQYF.